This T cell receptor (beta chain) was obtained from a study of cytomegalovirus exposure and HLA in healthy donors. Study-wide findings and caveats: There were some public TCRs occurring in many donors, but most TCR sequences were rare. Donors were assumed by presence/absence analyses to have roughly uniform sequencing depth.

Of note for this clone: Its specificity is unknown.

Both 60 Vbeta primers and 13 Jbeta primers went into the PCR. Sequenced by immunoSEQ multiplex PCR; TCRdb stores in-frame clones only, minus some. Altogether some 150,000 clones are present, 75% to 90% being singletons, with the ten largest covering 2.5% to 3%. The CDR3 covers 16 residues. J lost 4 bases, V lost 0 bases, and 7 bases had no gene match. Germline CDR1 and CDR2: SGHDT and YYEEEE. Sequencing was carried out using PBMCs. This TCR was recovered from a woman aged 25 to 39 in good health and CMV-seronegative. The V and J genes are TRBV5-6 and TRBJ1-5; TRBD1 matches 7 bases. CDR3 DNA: TGTGCCAGCAGCTTGGGTGCGACAGGGCGAAATCAGCCCCAGCATTTT. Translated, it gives CASSLGATGRNQPQHF.